A selection of T cell receptor beta chains follows, all from one sample in a study. TCRdb used MiXCR to reprocess the 5' RACE reads, holding one entry per CDR3 protein. The sample contains tens of thousands of distinct CDR3 sequences, 28% of which appear only once. The sequenced sample was naive CD4+ T cells sorted from blood. The receptors derive from a female donor with breast cancer. Each CDR3 is given with its conserved first and last residue. D genes are given only for firm matches. Not every row has a clone size; where given, it reads once, few, many or a size class.

size	D	J	V	CDR3	DNA
-	-	TRBJ1-5	TRBV10-3	CAISVRSGQPQHF	TGTGCCATCAGCGTCAGGTCGGGTCAGCCCCAGCATTTT
many	-	TRBJ2-7	TRBV4-2	CASSRQQGGDEQYF	TGTGCCAGCAGCAGACAACAGGGGGGGGACGAGCAGTACTTC
few	TRBD1	TRBJ1-6	TRBV7-9	CASSLGGTDNSPLHF	TGTGCCAGCAGCTTAGGAGGGACAGATAATTCACCCCTCCACTTT
-	-	TRBJ1-6	TRBV29-1	CSARDRFNTPLHF	TGCAGCGCCCGAGACAGGTTTAATACACCCCTCCACTTT
-	TRBD1	TRBJ1-1	TRBV3-1	CASSSRYQGGTEAFF	TGTGCCAGCAGCTCAAGGTACCAGGGGGGCACTGAAGCTTTCTTT
few	-	TRBJ1-6	TRBV6-1	CASRDMRPLHF	TGTGCCAGCAGGGACATGCGACCCCTCCACTTT
few	-	TRBJ1-1	TRBV5-1	CASSFGPNTEAFF	TGCGCCAGCAGCTTCGGACCGAACACTGAAGCTTTCTTT
few	-	TRBJ2-1	TRBV10-3	CAISESGSGYNEQFF	TGTGCCATCAGTGAGTCTGGCAGCGGCTACAATGAGCAGTTCTTC
-	-	TRBJ2-3	TRBV4-3	CASSQDFNGARTDTQYF	TGCGCCAGCAGCCAAGATTTTAACGGGGCTCGCACAGATACGCAGTATTTT
few	TRBD1	TRBJ1-4	TRBV5-1	CASSEGQGGEKLFF	TGCGCCAGCAGCGAGGGACAGGGCGGCGAAAAACTGTTTTTT
few	-	TRBJ1-1	TRBV21-1	CASSMGTDPCEAFF	TGTGCCAGCAGCATGGGGACCGACCCTTGTGAAGCTTTCTTT
-	TRBD1	TRBJ1-1	TRBV6-1	CASRPLGDRGQWEAFF	TGTGCCAGCCGCCCCCTGGGGGACAGGGGGCAGTGGGAGGCTTTCTTT
-	-	TRBJ2-7	TRBV27	CASSSYFRDKGSYEQYF	TGTGCCAGCAGTTCGTATTTCCGGGACAAGGGGTCCTACGAGCAGTACTTC
-	TRBD2	TRBJ2-2	TRBV7-3	CASSPRDYRAGELFF	TGTGCCAGCAGCCCGCGGGACTATAGGGCCGGGGAGCTGTTTTTT
few	TRBD2	TRBJ2-1	TRBV6-5	CASTASGLAGYNEQFF	TGTGCCAGCACCGCGTCGGGCCTAGCGGGATACAATGAGCAGTTCTTC